The 4 T cell receptor beta chains given below trace back to one sample, sequenced in a study of cytomegalovirus exposure and HLA in healthy donors. PCR involved 60 Vbeta and 13 Jbeta primers. Repertoires were generated with immunoSEQ multiplex PCR, while TCRdb's copy carries only in-frame clones and drops some. This sample has tens of thousands of clones, with about 73% found just once. Sequenced: PBMCs. The source is a woman aged 40 to 55 in good health and CMV-seropositive.

The V and J genes are TRBV10-3 and TRBJ2-3; TRBD2 matches at 9 bases. J was trimmed by 12 bases and V by 0 bases; bases with no gene match: 13. Germline loops: CDR1 ENHRY, CDR2 SYGVKD. This CDR3 region has 16 residues. Here the CDR3 DNA reads TGTGCCATCAGTGAGTCGGTTGGACCGAAAGCGGGGGGACAGTATTTT. The encoded protein is CAISESVGPKAGGQYF.

The V gene is TRBV28, the J gene TRBJ1-4; D remains ambiguous. Per germline, CDR1 MDHEN and CDR2 SYDVKM. This CDR3 contains 14 residues. V lost 2 bases to trimming and J lost 4 bases, with 8 bases between them. In DNA, the CDR3 is TGTGCCAGCAGTTTACCCGGGATTAATGAAAAACTGTTTTTT. Translated, it gives CASSLPGINEKLFF.

The chain has TRBV11-1 and TRBJ2-1; D unresolved. CDR1 and CDR2 (germline): SGHAT, FQDESV (reference sequence). With 2 bases removed from V and 7 bases from J, the gap between germline ends came to 6 bases. This CDR3 is 12 amino acids long. Written as DNA, the CDR3 is TGTGCCAGCAGCTTACTAATTAATGAGCAGTTCTTC. It codes for CASSLLINEQFF.

V and J are TRBV4-1 and TRBJ1-5; 10 positions agree with TRBD1. The J segment lost 4 bases and the V segment lost 2 bases, leaving 5 bases of the junction unmatched. Germline CDR1 reads MGHRA; CDR2 reads YSYEKL. The CDR3 has 16 amino acids. The CDR3 DNA sequence: TGCGCCAGCAGCCAAACTGAGGACAGGGGGAATCAGCCCCAGCATTTT. Encoded protein: CASSQTEDRGNQPQHF.